Below are 31 T cell receptor beta chains sequenced from a single sample in a study of blood T cells in healthy people across ages. It was with a sample-barcoded 5' primer and a J-beta primer mix that a second PCR of roughly 6 to 12 cycles was run. In TCRdb, the 5' RACE reads were re-called with MiXCR into one record per CDR3 protein. This table has over 1,500,000 distinct CDR3 sequences, about 50% appearing once. Sequenced: blood. The receptors were sampled from a woman aged 40 to 55 in good health.

The chain uses TRBV6-2 or TRBV6-3 and TRBJ1-2; D is perhaps TRBD1 (6 bases). This CDR3 spans 15 amino acids. Germline lookup yields CDR1 MNHEY and CDR2 SVGEGT. Trimming removed 6 bases from V and 0 bases from J, with 14 bases in between. CDR3 DNA sequence: TGTGCCAGCAGCACCTGGGGGCTTCCTAACTATGGCTACACCTTC. Protein product: CASSTWGLPNYGYTF.

This clonotype occurred many times. This sequence joins TRBV20-1 and TRBJ2-5; D possibly corresponds to TRBD2 (6 bases). This CDR3 is built from 11 residues. Germline-derived CDR1 and CDR2 are DFQATT and SNEGSKA (reference sequence). CDR3 sequence reads: CSGGGQETQYF. The DNA of the CDR3 is TGCAGCGGTGGGGGGCAAGAGACCCAGTACTTC.

The rearrangement uses TRBV14 and TRBJ2-7; D unclear. Germline loops: CDR1 SGHDN, CDR2 FVKESK. The CDR3 is 12 residues long. V gave up 0 bases and J gave up 9 bases, with 9 bases separating them. Here the CDR3 reads CASSQDRVRQYF. In nucleotides, the CDR3 is TGTGCCAGCAGCCAAGATCGGGTCCGGCAGTACTTC.

The CDR3 sequence: CSARGVMNTEAFF. The DNA of the CDR3 is TGCAGTGCTAGGGGAGTTATGAACACTGAAGCTTTCTTT. The chain uses TRBV20-1 and TRBJ1-1; D is ambiguous. Trimming shortened V by 3 bases and J by 0 bases, and 8 bases separated the two germline ends. Germline V CDR1 and CDR2: DFQATT, SNEGSKA (reference sequence). CDR3 length equals 13 residues.

About this clonotype itself: The junction departs from the called germline gene at one end, perhaps through a read error. The gene calls are TRBV7-9 and TRBJ2-7, with TRBD1 as a possible D gene (6 bases). The CDR3 has 15 residues. Germline V lookup: CDR1 SEHNR, CDR2 FQNEAQ (reference sequence). CDR3 region: CAGSPSGGFSYEQYF. The CDR3 DNA sequence: TGTGCCGGCAGTCCTAGTGGGGGCTTCTCCTACGAGCAGTACTTC.

V and J are TRBV7-2 and TRBJ1-5; maybe TRBD1 (5 bases). The germline V gene encodes CDR1 SGHTA and CDR2 FQGNSA. CDR3 length equals 15 residues. V was trimmed by 4 bases and J by 4 bases, leaving 14 bases between them. CDR3 loop: CASSYLAGYNQPQHF. The CDR3 nucleotides read TGTGCCAGCAGCTATCTGGCAGGGTATAATCAGCCCCAGCATTTT.

This clonotype was picked up a small number of times. This chain uses TRBV5-1 with TRBJ2-1; D not certain. Germline CDR1 is SGHRS and CDR2 is YFSETQ. V lost 0 bases, J lost 4 bases, and 17 bases lay in between. The CDR3 has 17 amino acids. The CDR3 loop is CASSLAPGSLGYNEQFF. CDR3 DNA sequence: TGCGCCAGCAGCTTGGCCCCTGGCAGCCTGGGGTACAATGAGCAGTTCTTC.

The chain employs TRBV5-1 and TRBJ1-3; D gene unclear. Germline V gives CDR1 SGHRS, CDR2 YFSETQ. The CDR3 sequence is 16 residues long. The germline V and J ends were trimmed by 6 bases and 3 bases, with 19 bases remaining between them. CDR3 coding DNA: TGCGCCAGCACCGCCACCGGCCTATGGCTTGGAAACACCATATATTTT. Protein: CASTATGLWLGNTIYF.

Notes on this clonotype: The germline gene is not matched at one end of the junction; a read error may be the cause. This chain uses TRBV7-9 with TRBJ2-4; D may correspond to TRBD1 or TRBD2 (5 bases each). From germline, CDR1 is SEHNR and CDR2 FQNEAQ (reference sequence). This CDR3 has 18 residues. CDR3 sequence reads: CTSSRRGGSGVAKNIQYF. CDR3 bases: TGTACCAGCAGCCGACGGGGCGGCAGCGGTGTAGCCAAAAACATTCAGTACTTC.

V usage is TRBV5-1 and J usage is TRBJ1-2; D may be TRBD1 (5 bases). This CDR3 has 16 residues. From germline, CDR1 is SGHRS and CDR2 YFSETQ. Between the trimmed V and J ends, which lost 2 bases and 8 bases, there was a span of 22 bases. The CDR3 DNA is TGCGCCAGCAGCTTCTCATCAGGCCAGGGAGGGTTCGGCTACACCTTC. This translates into CASSFSSGQGGFGYTF.

DNA for the CDR3: TGCAGTGCTGCGGGGAGTATACGCTATGGCTACACCTTC. This codes for CSAAGSIRYGYTF. This chain connects TRBV20-1 to TRBJ1-2; D is uncertain. Germline-derived CDR1 and CDR2 are DFQATT and SNEGSKA (reference sequence). V was clipped by 5 bases and J by 4 bases, with 14 bases between them. CDR3 size: 13 residues.

This clonotype was detected a few times. For the CDR3, the DNA is TGCGCCAGCAGCTTGTACAGGGAAAAGGGATTGGACGAGCAGTACTTC. Translation: CASSLYREKGLDEQYF. This chain connects TRBV5-1 to TRBJ2-7; perhaps TRBD1 as D (6 bases). This CDR3 has 16 residues. Germline assignment: CDR1 SGHRS and CDR2 YFSETQ. V lost 1 base and J lost 5, with 19 bases in between. Supplemented by reference TRBV5-1 and TRBJ2-7, the full variable domain reads KAGVTQTPRYLIKTRGQQVTLSCSPISGHRSVSWYQQTPGQGLQFLFEYFSETQRNKGNFPGRFSGRQFSNSRSEMNVSTLELGDSALYLCASSLYREKGLDEQYFGPGTRLTVT.

V and J are TRBV25-1 and TRBJ2-1; the D is unclear. Trimming shortened V by 3 bases and J by 2 bases, and 8 bases separated the two germline ends. CDR1 MGHDK and CDR2 SYGVNS come from the germline V gene. The CDR3 loop spans 14 amino acids. In DNA, the CDR3 is TGTGCCAGCAGTGATACTGCAGCCTACAATGAGCAGTTCTTC. Translating it yields CASSDTAAYNEQFF.

The V gene is TRBV20-1, the J gene TRBJ2-1, with 8 bases identical to TRBD2. Germline CDR1 reads DFQATT; CDR2 reads SNEGSKA (reference sequence). Losses at the gene ends were 6 bases for V and 5 bases for J; bases not matched to a gene: 9. The length of the CDR3 is 14 residues. The CDR3 nucleotides are TGCAGTGCCCCTCGGGAGGGGACCCACAATGAGCAGTTCTTC. It encodes CSAPREGTHNEQFF.

The gene calls are TRBV3-1 and TRBJ2-7; possibly TRBD1 for D (5 bases). The DNA end is a closer match to TRBJ2-5, so the J assignment may be wrong. Germline V gene sequence: CDR1 LGHDT, CDR2 YNNKEL (reference sequence). The CDR3 extends over 16 amino acids. The CDR3 region has the DNA TGTGCCAGCAGCCCCTCTAGGGGCCTCAGGCTCGAGACCCAGTACTTC. This translates into CASSPSRGLRLETQYF.

This chain joins TRBV6-4 and TRBJ2-7, with 10 bases identical to TRBD2. CDR3 length equals 15 residues. CDR1 MRHNA and CDR2 SNTAGT come from the germline V gene. The V segment lost 0 bases and the J segment 7 bases; nucleotides outside the gene matches: 6. As DNA, the CDR3 is TGTGCCAGCAGTGACTCTAGCGGGGGGCTGAATGAGCAGTACTTC. Amino acids: CASSDSSGGLNEQYF.

This chain connects TRBV12-3 or TRBV12-4 to TRBJ2-1; perhaps TRBD2 as D (5 bases). The V end was cut by 6 bases, the J end by 9 bases, with 18 bases between. This CDR3 is 14 amino acids long. The CDR3: CASSPSLVSGEQFF. The CDR3 nucleotides read TGTGCCAGCAGCCCCTCACTAGTATCTGGTGAGCAGTTCTTC.

Concerning this clonotype: One junction end disagrees with the germline gene, perhaps due to a read error. The rearrangement uses TRBV7-7 and TRBJ2-5, with 11 positions matching TRBD1. There are 16 residues in the CDR3. CDR1 SSHAT and CDR2 FNYEAQ come from the germline V gene (reference sequence). CDR3 in amino acids: CASSTDGTGGPETQYF. The CDR3 nucleotides read TGTGCTAGCAGCACAGACGGGACAGGGGGACCAGAGACCCAGTACTTC. Filled out from reference TRBV7-7 and TRBJ2-5, the complete variable domain reads GAGVSQSPRYKVTKRGQDVTLRCDPISSHATLYWYQQALGQGPEFLTYFNYEAQPDKSGLPSDRFSAERPEGSISTLTIQRTEQRDSAMYRCASSTDGTGGPETQYFGPGTRLLVL.

This clonotype showed up just a few times. V and J are TRBV20-1 and TRBJ2-4, with unresolved D. The closer fit of TRBJ2-5 to the DNA end suggests the J call may be wrong. The germline V gene has CDR1 DFQATT and CDR2 SNEGSKA (reference sequence). The CDR3 consists of 15 residues. The CDR3 spells CSARAGRASIQTQYF. The CDR3 nucleotides read TGCAGTGCTAGAGCTGGTCGTGCCTCCATCCAGACCCAGTACTTC.

Points on this clonotype: A read error may be the cause here, since a much bigger clone is one base away. The CDR3 is CAIREIRQGQYF. CDR3 nucleotide sequence: TGTGCCATCAGGGAGATACGACAGGGGCAGTACTTC. V and J are TRBV10-3 and TRBJ2-5; 8 positions match TRBD1. Germline V gene data show CDR1 as ENHRY and CDR2 as SYGVKD. V shed 6 bases and J 11 bases; nucleotides not matched to a gene: 8. This CDR3 has 12 amino acids.

This clonotype was counted a single time. V is TRBV12-3 or TRBV12-4 and J is TRBJ1-1; tentative D call: TRBD1 (5 bases). Trimming removed 4 bases at V and 2 bases at J, with 11 bases between. This CDR3 has 14 residues. CDR3 sequence (DNA): TGTGCCAGCAGTTCACAGGCGGTTAACACTGAAGCTTTCTTT. Protein sequence: CASSSQAVNTEAFF.

This chain connects TRBV15 to TRBJ1-6; D ambiguous. Germline values: CDR1 LNHNV, CDR2 YYDKDF (reference sequence). This CDR3 spans 13 amino acids. Between the trimmed V and J ends, which lost 4 bases and 14 bases, there was a span of 15 bases. The CDR3 DNA reads as TGTGCCACCAGCACACTACAGTTTCAGGCCCTCCACTTT. It encodes CATSTLQFQALHF.

The chain uses TRBV7-6 and TRBJ2-7, with 8 bases fitting TRBD2. Trimming removed 4 bases from V and 3 bases from J; junction bases left unmatched: 8. This CDR3 has 15 residues. CDR1 is SGHVS and CDR2 is FNYEAQ in the germline V gene. In DNA, the CDR3 is TGTGCCAGCAGCTCGATTAGCGGGGTTCTCTACGAGCAGTACTTC. Protein sequence: CASSSISGVLYEQYF.

Of note for this clonotype: Its ends do not fully match the called genes, so a read error is possible. The chain has TRBV20-1 and TRBJ2-1, with D possibly matching TRBD1 (8 bases). Germline assignment: CDR1 DFQATT and CDR2 SNEGSKA (reference sequence). The CDR3 sequence is 15 residues long. CDR3 in DNA: TGCAGTGCTAGGGGGGGGGACAGGTTTTACACTGAGCAGTTCTTC. Translation: CSARGGDRFYTEQFF.

This chain uses TRBV27 with TRBJ1-6, with 8 bases matching TRBD1. The ends lost 5 bases at V and 0 bases at J; junction bases unmatched: 6. The germline CDR1 and CDR2 sequences are MNHEY and SMNVEV (reference sequence). This CDR3 region has 17 residues. DNA of the CDR3: TGTGCCAGCAGTATAAGGACAGGGAGCTCCTATAATTCACCCCTCCACTTT. It translates to CASSIRTGSSYNSPLHF.

V is TRBV20-1 and J is TRBJ2-3; D uncertain. The ends were cut back, 3 bases at V and 1 base at J, with 8 bases in the middle. The CDR3 consists of 13 residues. CDR1 and CDR2 (germline): DFQATT, SNEGSKA (reference sequence). This chain's CDR3 is CSARAAGTDTQYF. In DNA, the CDR3 is TGCAGTGCTAGGGCAGCAGGCACAGATACGCAGTATTTT.

This chain uses TRBV24-1 with TRBJ2-3, with 10 bases that match TRBD1. Unmatched junction bases numbered 6, after V lost 2 bases and J lost 5 bases. The CDR3 contains 16 residues. Germline V CDR1 and CDR2: KGHDR, SFDVKD. The CDR3 sequence is CATSDSIGTGEDTQYF. The CDR3 DNA is TGTGCCACCAGTGATTCTATTGGGACAGGGGAAGATACGCAGTATTTT.

This clonotype was found a few times. The chain uses TRBV6-1 and TRBJ2-1; 7 nucleotides line up with TRBD2. V dropped 1 base and J dropped 8; count of bases not matched to a gene: 2. Germline CDR1 is MNHNS and CDR2 is SASEGT. The length of the CDR3 is 13 residues. For the CDR3, the DNA is TGTGCCAGCAGTGAAGAAGGGAGGGATGAGCAGTTCTTC. Encoded protein: CASSEEGRDEQFF.

This clonotype was counted between two and nine times. The rearrangement joins TRBV28 to TRBJ2-7; D is tentatively TRBD1 or TRBD2 (8 bases each). The germline gives CDR1 MDHEN, CDR2 SYDVKM. With 6 bases removed from V and 3 bases from J, the gap between germline ends came to 30 bases. The length of the CDR3 is 19 residues. CDR3 sequence reads: CASSPLRDRSLTSVYEQYF. As DNA, the CDR3 is TGTGCCAGCAGCCCACTGCGGGACAGGAGCTTGACTAGCGTCTACGAGCAGTACTTC. The full variable domain, completed using reference TRBV28 and TRBJ2-7, is DVKVTQSSRYLVKRTGEKVFLECVQDMDHENMFWYRQDPGLGLRLIYFSYDVKMKEKGDIPEGYSVSREKKERFSLILESASTNQTSMYLCASSPLRDRSLTSVYEQYFGPGTRLTVT.

The chain couples TRBV20-1 to TRBJ2-7; 9 bases align to TRBD1. CDR1 DFQATT and CDR2 SNEGSKA come from the germline V gene (reference sequence). The CDR3 extends over 14 amino acids. The V and J ends lost 3 bases and 4 bases, in that order; junction bases with no gene match: 7. In DNA, the CDR3 is TGCAGTGCTAGCCCCGGGACAGGGTCGTACGAGCAGTACTTC. Translated, it gives CSASPGTGSYEQYF.

This clonotype has only a few counts. The V gene is TRBV20-1, the J gene TRBJ1-2; 8 nucleotides agree with TRBD1. J gave up 0 bases and V 5 bases, and 17 bases lay outside the gene matches. Germline CDR1 reads DFQATT; CDR2 reads SNEGSKA (reference sequence). The CDR3 sequence is 18 residues long. CDR3 nucleotides: TGCAGTGCTCCTCTCAACAGGGGGTTCCCCCACTCTAACTATGGCTACACCTTC. As protein: CSAPLNRGFPHSNYGYTF.